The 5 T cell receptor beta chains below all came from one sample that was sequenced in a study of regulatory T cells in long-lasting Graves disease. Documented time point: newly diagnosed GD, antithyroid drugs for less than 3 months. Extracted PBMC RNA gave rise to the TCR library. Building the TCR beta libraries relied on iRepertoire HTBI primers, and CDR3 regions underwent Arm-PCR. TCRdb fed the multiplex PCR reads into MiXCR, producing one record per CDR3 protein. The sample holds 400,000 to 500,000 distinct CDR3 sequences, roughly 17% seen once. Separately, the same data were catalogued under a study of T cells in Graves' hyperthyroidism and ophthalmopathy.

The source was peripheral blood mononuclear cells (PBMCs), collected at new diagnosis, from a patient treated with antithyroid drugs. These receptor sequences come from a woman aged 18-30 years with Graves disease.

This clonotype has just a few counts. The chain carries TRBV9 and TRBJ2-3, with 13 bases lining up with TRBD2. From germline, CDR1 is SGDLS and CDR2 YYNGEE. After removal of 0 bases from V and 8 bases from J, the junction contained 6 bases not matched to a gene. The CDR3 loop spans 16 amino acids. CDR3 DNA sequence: TGTGCCAGCAGCGTAGGGACTAGCGGGGGCCTCAGTACGCAGTATTTT. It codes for CASSVGTSGGLSTQYF.

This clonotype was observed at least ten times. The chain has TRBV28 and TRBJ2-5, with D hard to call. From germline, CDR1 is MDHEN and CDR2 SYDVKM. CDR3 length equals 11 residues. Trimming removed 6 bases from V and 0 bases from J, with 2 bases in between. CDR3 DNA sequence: TGTGCCAGCAGCAACCAAGAGACCCAGTACTTC. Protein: CASSNQETQYF.

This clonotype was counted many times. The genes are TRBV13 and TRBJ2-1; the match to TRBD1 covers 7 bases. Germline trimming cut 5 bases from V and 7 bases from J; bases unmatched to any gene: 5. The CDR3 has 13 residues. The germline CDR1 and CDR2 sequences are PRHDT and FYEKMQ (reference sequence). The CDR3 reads CASSGNRGNEQFF. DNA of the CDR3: TGTGCCAGCAGCGGCAACAGGGGAAATGAGCAGTTCTTC.

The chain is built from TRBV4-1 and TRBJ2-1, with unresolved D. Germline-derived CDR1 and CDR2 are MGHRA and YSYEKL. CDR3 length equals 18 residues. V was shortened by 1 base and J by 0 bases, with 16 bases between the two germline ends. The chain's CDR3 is CASSQALRKGSSYNEQFF. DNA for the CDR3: TGCGCCAGCAGCCAAGCCTTAAGGAAGGGTAGCTCCTACAATGAGCAGTTCTTC.

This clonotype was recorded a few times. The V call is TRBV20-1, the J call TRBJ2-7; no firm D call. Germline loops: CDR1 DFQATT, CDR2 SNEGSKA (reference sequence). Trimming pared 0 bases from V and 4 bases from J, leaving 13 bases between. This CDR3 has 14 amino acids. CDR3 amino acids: CSARESITPYEQYF. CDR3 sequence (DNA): TGCAGTGCTAGAGAATCTATCACACCTTACGAGCAGTACTTC.